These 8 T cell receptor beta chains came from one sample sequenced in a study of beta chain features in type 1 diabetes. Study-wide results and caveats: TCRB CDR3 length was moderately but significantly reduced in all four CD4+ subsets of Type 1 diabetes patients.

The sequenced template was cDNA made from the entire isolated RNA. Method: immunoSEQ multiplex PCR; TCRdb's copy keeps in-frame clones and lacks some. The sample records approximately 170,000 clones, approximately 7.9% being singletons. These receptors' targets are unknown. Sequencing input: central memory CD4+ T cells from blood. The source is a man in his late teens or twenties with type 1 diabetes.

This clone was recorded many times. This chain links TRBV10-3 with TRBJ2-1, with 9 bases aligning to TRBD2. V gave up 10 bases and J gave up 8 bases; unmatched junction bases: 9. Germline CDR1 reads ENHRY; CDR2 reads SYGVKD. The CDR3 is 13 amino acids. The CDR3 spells CATGTSFIDEQFF. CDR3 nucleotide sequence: TGTGCCACCGGGACTAGCTTTATCGATGAGCAGTTCTTC.

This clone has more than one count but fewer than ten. The DNA for the CDR3 is TGTGCCAGCAGCTTCGGGGACTGGAGCTCCTACGAGCAGTACTTC. Encoded protein: CASSFGDWSSYEQYF. The gene calls are TRBV7-9 and TRBJ2-7; perhaps TRBD2 as D (6 bases). Germline V gene data show CDR1 as SEHNR and CDR2 as FQNEAQ (reference sequence). The CDR3 sequence is 15 residues long. The V and J ends lost 3 bases and 0 bases respectively, with 12 bases between them.

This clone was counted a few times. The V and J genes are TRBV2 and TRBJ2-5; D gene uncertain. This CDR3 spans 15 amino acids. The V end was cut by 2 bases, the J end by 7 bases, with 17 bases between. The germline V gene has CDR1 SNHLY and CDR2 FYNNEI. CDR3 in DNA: TGTGCCAGCAGTGAACATCCGAGTCCCCGCGGGACCCAGTACTTC. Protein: CASSEHPSPRGTQYF.

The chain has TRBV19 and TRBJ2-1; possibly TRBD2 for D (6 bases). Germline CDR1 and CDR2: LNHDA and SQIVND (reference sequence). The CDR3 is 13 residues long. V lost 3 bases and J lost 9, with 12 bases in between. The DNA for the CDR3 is TGTGCCAGTAGTATTAAGGGGACTCTTGAGCAGTTCTTC. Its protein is CASSIKGTLEQFF.

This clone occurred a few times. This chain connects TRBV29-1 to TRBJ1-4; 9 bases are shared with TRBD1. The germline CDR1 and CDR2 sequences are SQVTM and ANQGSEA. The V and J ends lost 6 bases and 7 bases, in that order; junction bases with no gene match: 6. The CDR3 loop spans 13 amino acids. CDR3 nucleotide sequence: TGCAGCGTACCCGGGACAGGGCCTGAAAAACTGTTTTTT. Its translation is CSVPGTGPEKLFF.

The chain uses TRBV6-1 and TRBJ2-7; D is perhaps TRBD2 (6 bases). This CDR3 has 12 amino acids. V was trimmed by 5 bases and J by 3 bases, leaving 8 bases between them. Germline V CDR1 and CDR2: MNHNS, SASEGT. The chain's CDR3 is CASSPGSYEQYF. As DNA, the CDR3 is TGTGCCAGCAGTCCCGGGAGCTACGAGCAGTACTTC.

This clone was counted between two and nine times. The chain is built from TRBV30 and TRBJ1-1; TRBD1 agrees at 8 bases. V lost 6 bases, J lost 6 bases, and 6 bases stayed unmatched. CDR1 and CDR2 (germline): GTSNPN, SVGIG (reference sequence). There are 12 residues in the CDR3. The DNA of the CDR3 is TGTGCCTGCGGACAGGGAGCTCCTGAAGCTTTCTTT. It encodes CACGQGAPEAFF.

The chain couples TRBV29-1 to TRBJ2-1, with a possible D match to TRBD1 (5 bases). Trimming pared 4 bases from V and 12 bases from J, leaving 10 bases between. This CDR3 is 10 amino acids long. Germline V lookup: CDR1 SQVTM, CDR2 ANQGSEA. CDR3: CSVVAQGQFF. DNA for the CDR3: TGCAGCGTTGTTGCGCAGGGGCAGTTCTTC.